The source of this T cell receptor beta chain is a study of T cell clonotyping in hematopoietic cell transplantation. Points from the study as a whole: Broader posttransplant TCR repertoire diversity was predicted by graft donor and pretransplant recipient Inverse Simpson Index values. After transplant, recipient diversity fell while pathologically expanded clonotypes grew through day 180. CD4 and CD8 repertoire contributions could not be separated without sorting. At the given depth, recipient repertoires were over 95% de novo clonotypes.

Regarding this clone: Its antigen is unknown.

V was clipped by 7 bases and J by 2 bases, with 12 bases between them. CDR3 length: 13 amino acids. From germline, CDR1 is MNHNY and CDR2 SVGAGI (reference sequence). Libraries were prepared by immunoSEQ multiplex PCR; TCRdb keeps only in-frame clonotypes and omits some of them. Here the sample spans fewer than 30,000 clones, roughly 95% being singletons. The source material was peripheral blood mononuclear cells. This TCR derives from a man aged 50 or older in good health. Some clones in this sample may be carry-over from other donors' samples. This chain joins TRBV6-6 and TRBJ2-7; TRBD1 might be the D (6 bases). The CDR3 DNA sequence: TGTGCCAGCAAAGACAGGCCGACCTACGAGCAGTACTTC. Its protein is CASKDRPTYEQYF.